In its sample, the clone carrying this T cell receptor beta chain was seen a few times. Each donor's blood draw was 8.5 to 10 milliliters of peripheral blood. Isolated per sample were at least 6 million PBMCs. This entry comes from a study of blood T cells in healthy people across ages. Together with a sample-barcoded 5' primer, a J-beta primer mix was included in a second PCR lasting about 6 to 11 cycles. Carrying 12 random nucleotides, a template-switch adaptor labeled each individual cDNA molecule. One entry per CDR3 protein, called by TCRdb with MiXCR from the 5' RACE reads. The table lists around 2 million distinct CDR3 sequences, about 39% of them singletons, with 20% to 25% in the top ten. The source of this sequence is a human donor in good health. Input material: blood.

The CDR3 bases are TGTGCCAGCAGCCCCCGGGACACCGCGGAGAGCTATGGCTACACCTTC. This encodes CASSPRDTAESYGYTF. The chain uses TRBV3-1 and TRBJ1-2; D might be TRBD1 (6 bases). CDR1 and CDR2 (germline): LGHDT, YNNKEL (reference sequence). The CDR3 sequence is 16 residues long. V was trimmed by 4 bases and J by 4 bases, leaving 19 bases between them. Filled out from reference TRBV3-1 and TRBJ1-2, the complete variable domain reads DTAVSQTPKYLVTQMGNDKSIKCEQNLGHDTMYWYKQDSKKFLKIMFSYNNKELIINETVPNRFSPKSPDKAHLNLHINSLELGDSAVYFCASSPRDTAESYGYTFGSGTRLTVV.